These 20 T cell receptor beta chains were all obtained from the same sample, sequenced in a study of blood T cell repertoires in COVID-19. Assay used: immunoSEQ multiplex PCR; TCRdb lists only in-frame clones, some missing. The sample holds over 200,000 clones, more than 65% seen once. Input material: peripheral blood. The receptors were sampled from a middle-aged man who had recovered from COVID-19.

The rearrangement uses TRBV11-3 and TRBJ2-6, with 7 positions matching TRBD1. The CDR3 length is 16 residues. The V gene's germline CDR1 is SGHNT and CDR2 YENEEA. V gave up 1 base and J gave up 0 bases; unmatched junction bases: 0. CDR3 sequence reads: CASSLGDSSGANVLTF. The CDR3, as DNA: TGTGCCAGCAGCTTAGGGGACAGCTCTGGGGCCAACGTCCTGACTTTC.

The rearrangement joins TRBV5-4 to TRBJ1-5; 10 bases fit TRBD1. Trimming removed 4 bases from V and 5 bases from J; junction bases left unmatched: 6. Germline assignment: CDR1 SGHNT and CDR2 YYREEE (reference sequence). The CDR3 has 15 amino acids. The CDR3 DNA reads as TGTGCCAGCAGCCCCGGGACAGGGGTTGATCAGCCCCAGCATTTT. It is translated as CASSPGTGVDQPQHF.

The rearrangement links TRBV19 to TRBJ1-1; a weak D match, TRBD1 (6 bases). Germline CDR1 and CDR2: LNHDA and SQIVND (reference sequence). This CDR3 is built from 11 residues. The germline V and J ends were trimmed by 4 bases and 9 bases, with 9 bases remaining between them. CDR3 protein: CASSRQDKAFF. CDR3 nucleotides: TGTGCCAGTAGTAGACAGGATAAAGCTTTCTTT. Combining the CDR3 with reference TRBV19 and TRBJ1-1 gives the whole variable domain DGGITQSPKYLFRKEGQNVTLSCEQNLNHDAMYWYRQDPGQGLRLIYYSQIVNDFQKGDIAEGYSVSREKKESFPLTVTSAQKNPTAFYLCASSRQDKAFFGQGTRLTVV.

The chain's CDR3 is CASSYRTAPETQYF. CDR3 in DNA: TGTGCCAGCAGCTATAGGACAGCGCCGGAGACCCAGTACTTC. J is TRBJ2-5 and V is TRBV5-5, with D tentatively TRBD1 (6 bases). Germline lookup yields CDR1 SGHKS and CDR2 YYEKEE (reference sequence). The germline V and J ends were trimmed by 3 bases and 5 bases, with 14 bases remaining between them. The CDR3 sequence is 14 residues long.

The table lists this clone with a count of one. The chain employs TRBV30 and TRBJ1-2; D call uncertain. Between the trimmed V and J ends, which lost 1 base and 2 bases, there was a span of 5 bases. The germline V gene has CDR1 GTSNPN and CDR2 SVGIG (reference sequence). There are 12 residues in the CDR3. In DNA form, the CDR3 reads TGTGCCTGGAGTGAGAGGAACTATGGCTACACCTTC. Its translation is CAWSERNYGYTF.

This chain links TRBV12-3 or TRBV12-4 with TRBJ2-3; no definite D call. V was cut by 6 bases and J by 0 bases, with 7 bases left in between. This CDR3 has 13 amino acids. This CDR3 reads CASRGMSTDTQYF. CDR3 DNA sequence: TGTGCCAGCAGGGGCATGAGCACAGATACGCAGTATTTT.

This clone has a handful of counts. The rearrangement links TRBV7-2 to TRBJ1-2; D unclear. The V and J ends lost 0 bases and 4 bases respectively, with 9 bases between them. Germline V lookup: CDR1 SGHTA, CDR2 FQGNSA. The CDR3 runs to 14 residues. CDR3 loop: CASSLAVETYGYTF. The DNA of the CDR3 is TGTGCCAGCAGCTTAGCGGTGGAGACCTATGGCTACACCTTC.

The V gene is TRBV4-3, the J gene TRBJ2-3; D not certain. This CDR3 contains 14 residues. Germline assignment: CDR1 LGHNA and CDR2 YSLEER. V lost 0 bases to trimming and J lost 4 bases, with 8 bases between them. In DNA form, the CDR3 reads TGCGCCAGCAGCCAAGATCTCCAGGCAGATACGCAGTATTTT. This translates into CASSQDLQADTQYF.

The CDR3 coding sequence is TGTGCCAGCAGTTACAGGAGAGCAACTAATGAAAAACTGTTTTTT. This encodes CASSYRRATNEKLFF. The gene calls are TRBV6-6 and TRBJ1-4; D is uncertain. Deletions cut 2 bases from V and 0 bases from J, with 7 bases between. Per the germline V gene, CDR1 is MNHNY and CDR2 is SVGAGI (reference sequence). The CDR3 runs to 15 residues.

This clone was recorded once. The rearrangement joins TRBV5-1 to TRBJ1-4, with 9 bases fitting TRBD1. CDR1 is SGHRS and CDR2 is YFSETQ in the germline V gene. V lost 3 bases to trimming and J lost 10 bases; unmatched junction nucleotides: 4. This CDR3 spans 13 amino acids. The chain's CDR3 is CASSYTGGRKLFF. DNA for the CDR3: TGCGCCAGCAGCTACACAGGGGGCAGAAAACTGTTTTTT.

The chain recombines TRBV7-2 with TRBJ1-2; D not certain. V was shortened by 3 bases and J by 0 bases, with 5 bases between the two germline ends. The CDR3 is made up of 13 amino acids. Germline values: CDR1 SGHTA, CDR2 FQGNSA. CDR3 sequence: CASSFSANYGYTF. As DNA, the CDR3 is TGTGCCAGCAGCTTCTCAGCTAACTATGGCTACACCTTC.

V gene TRBV9 combines with J gene TRBJ1-6; perhaps TRBD1 as D (5 bases). Germline-derived CDR1 and CDR2 are SGDLS and YYNGEE. There are 16 residues in the CDR3. The ends were cut back, 0 bases at V and 10 bases at J, with 17 bases in the middle. The CDR3 spells CASSVGGTRGSSPLHF. The CDR3 nucleotides read TGTGCCAGCAGCGTAGGGGGGACTCGAGGGAGCTCACCCCTCCACTTT.

About this clone itself: This may be a read error: a much more frequent sequence differs by one nucleotide. Other nucleotide sequences in the sample specify the same CDR3. The V call is TRBV7-2, the J call TRBJ1-2; tentative D call: TRBD1 (5 bases). Germline CDR1 and CDR2: SGHTA and FQGNSA. The CDR3 totals 13 residues. V was trimmed by 3 bases and J by 0 bases, leaving 5 bases between them. The CDR3 loop is CASSLDTNYGYTF. DNA of the CDR3: TGTGCCAGCAGCTTGGACACTAACTATGGCTACACCTTC.

V is TRBV19 and J is TRBJ1-1; D is possibly TRBD1 (6 bases). The CDR3 loop spans 15 amino acids. Deletions cut 10 bases from V and 3 bases from J, with 21 bases between. Germline lookup yields CDR1 LNHDA and CDR2 SQIVND (reference sequence). The CDR3 region has the DNA TGTGCCACCTTACAGGGACCCGGGTGGGACACTGAAGCTTTCTTT. Translated: CATLQGPGWDTEAFF.

The V and J genes are TRBV10-3 and TRBJ2-3; 9 bases line up with TRBD2. The CDR3 loop spans 19 amino acids. CDR1 and CDR2 (germline): ENHRY, SYGVKD. The trim removed 0 bases at V and 8 bases at J, leaving 18 bases unmatched. CDR3 sequence: CAISESPRTRAGGRATQYF. The CDR3 DNA is TGTGCCATCAGTGAGTCGCCCCGAACTAGAGCGGGGGGCCGTGCTACGCAGTATTTT.

The rearrangement uses TRBV2 and TRBJ2-7; 9 nucleotides align to TRBD1. Per germline, CDR1 SNHLY and CDR2 FYNNEI. The CDR3 is 14 amino acids. Trimming at V came to 5 bases and at J to 5 bases, leaving 7 bases not matched to a gene. CDR3 in amino acids: CASSRQGGSNEQYF. The CDR3 DNA follows: TGTGCCAGCAGTAGACAGGGGGGGAGCAACGAGCAGTACTTC.

V gene TRBV7-8 combines with J gene TRBJ2-3; 7 bases agree with TRBD2. Per the germline V gene, CDR1 is SGHVS and CDR2 is FQNEAQ. V lost 4 bases, J lost 4 bases, and 8 bases stayed unmatched. The CDR3 consists of 15 residues. The CDR3 region has the DNA TGTGCCAGCAGCTCCGGACTAGAGTCCGCAGATACGCAGTATTTT. This codes for CASSSGLESADTQYF.

This chain uses TRBV5-1 with TRBJ2-5; weak D call: TRBD2 (6 bases). The CDR3 totals 15 residues. V was clipped by 4 bases and J by 2 bases, with 15 bases between them. Germline V gene data show CDR1 as SGHRS and CDR2 as YFSETQ. CDR3 in DNA: TGCGCCAGCAGCCGCGGGACCGCAACGCAAGAGACCCAGTACTTC. It encodes CASSRGTATQETQYF.

The chain uses TRBV18 and TRBJ2-3; 7 bases agree with TRBD2. V gave up 5 bases and J gave up 0 bases; unmatched junction bases: 5. From germline, CDR1 is KGHSH and CDR2 LQKENI. There are 15 residues in the CDR3. This CDR3 is CASSRAGSSTDTQYF. In DNA, the CDR3 is TGTGCCAGCTCAAGAGCGGGATCTAGCACAGATACGCAGTATTTT.

This clone was seen a few times. The V gene is TRBV6-2 or TRBV6-3, the J gene TRBJ1-1, with 7 bases identical to TRBD1. Trimming took 6 bases from V and 1 from J; bases not matched to a gene: 5. Germline CDR1 and CDR2: MNHEY and SVGEGT. There are 14 residues in the CDR3. The CDR3 sequence is CASSRDSRNTEAFF. In nucleotides, the CDR3 is TGTGCCAGCAGCAGGGACAGCAGGAACACTGAAGCTTTCTTT.